This TCR beta chain was found in a study of identical twins (dated by TCRdb to 2016 to 2017). Some background on the complete study: To test whether fetal clonotypes persist, the study used deep sequencing on TCR alpha and beta repertoires from monozygotic twins, unrelated adults of various ages, and cord blood. Replicate twin experiments were performed at different times using different library preparation protocols to rule out contamination.

Overall study outcomes, separate from this receptor: Compared with coincidental sharing between unrelated individuals, out-of-frame TCR alpha sequences shared between twins showed an excess of sequences with low generation probability. Zero-insertion analyses could be partly confounded by invariant T cells such as MAIT and iNKT, although diverse VJ usage argued against such confounding for most clonotypes. In monozygotic twins, recombination models systematically underestimated out-of-frame TCR alpha sharing, but the models matched the sharing seen between unrelated individuals. The excess sharing between twins in beta out-of-frame sequences was weaker because fewer shared sequences reduced the signal-to-noise ratio. Fewer insertions were carried by abundant cord blood beta clonotypes, a similar but weaker trend appeared in young adult naive repertoires, and no such trend appeared in memory repertoires. Because the same donors could not be followed over many years, the conclusions relied on cross-sectional statistical analysis.

Notes on this clonotype: The specificity of this receptor is unknown. No base-level quality is on record; no much larger clone is a single base apart.

The library was generated by 5' RACE. The sequencer was an Illumina HiSeq 2000. A universal primer binding site was added through template switching, and the final cDNA carried a unique molecular identifier so that TCR cDNA molecules could be counted accurately. Specific primers in the conserved constant-segment region were used to synthesize first-strand cDNA for the TCR alpha and beta chains. To control for contamination, each cDNA library was double barcoded with a SMART-Mk sample barcode plus Illumina barcodes. TruSeq adapter sequences, together with Illumina sample barcodes, were added in two successive PCR steps. TCR alpha and beta cDNA libraries were sequenced on the Illumina HiSeq platform with custom primers. The paper's data handling went like this. MiGEC was used to process raw reads and extract unique molecular identifiers, and MiXCR was used to find CDR3 positions. For each individual, recombination models were inferred using an EM algorithm with the repgenHMM and IGoR tools. The analysis of shared clonotypes was done with the tcR package in R, with sharing normalized by the product of cloneset sizes. To study raw recombination free of thymic and clonal selection effects, out-of-frame nonproductive sequences were analyzed. The raw public data were reprocessed by TCRdb itself: fastp quality trimming at Q25, MiXCR clonotype calling, in-frame beta chains only. Rows are unified per CDR3 protein, each entry keeping the most common DNA and genes. The V and J calls and clone size are TCRdb's, not the authors'. The sample yields 600,000 to 800,000 distinct CDR3 sequences; approximately 22% were counted once. Of the sample, approximately 4.3% falls within the top ten clones.

Every donor was a healthy Caucasian. Three pairs of female monozygotic twins, all aged 18 to 29 years, made up the twin cohort. RNA for TCR libraries was isolated from peripheral blood mononuclear cells. CDR1 and CDR2, per the germline V gene (reference sequence), are SEHNR and FQNEAQ. The CDR3, cysteine through phenylalanine, is 17 amino acids long. Only CDR3 DNA is held: 51 bases, read in frame from base 1. The V end gives up 5 bases and the J end 5 bases, leaving 15 bases in the junction not matched to a gene. The sample was also linked to a second study, of T cells expressing NK-cell markers. The second paper further reports: Three sorted T-cell subsets (CD3+CD56+NKG2C+, CD3+CD56+NKG2C- and CD3+CD56-NKG2C+) from roughly eight donors had their TCR beta-chain repertoires profiled. Seven of the eight sequenced donors were HCMV-seropositive and one was HCMV-seronegative. In several experiments an anti-gammadeltaTCR antibody was added to restrict sorting to alphabetaTCR-expressing T cells. In more than five donors, the dominant CD3+CD56+NKG2C+ clonotypes were found to rank among the top 10 CD8+ clonotypes and to make up roughly 1.0-7.5% of CD8+ T cells. Those dominant clonotypes were again the most abundant among CD3+CD56-NKG2C+ cells in a few donors, at about 25-65%. It remained unclear whether the expanded NKG2C-expressing T cell clones were specific for HCMV antigens. The study sequenced eight donors, all healthy volunteers chosen at random: three men and five women. A commercial ELISA kit detecting HCMV-specific IgG in serum was used to determine HCMV serostatus. For five or six donors, unsorted PBMC were also used to sequence bulk peripheral blood T-cell repertoires. MIGEC handled demultiplexing of the reads and grouping by UMI, while MiTCR was used to assemble and quantify clonotypes. To exclude erroneous sequences, only TCR cDNA sequences supported by at least two reads were retained. The tcR package was used for downstream repertoire analysis, and clonotypes were matched across fractions by CDR3 nucleotide sequence plus V segment. VDJmatch was used to annotate antigen specificity against VDJdb, with one amino acid substitution in CDR3 permitted.

Sequenced sample: PBMCs. The V gene is TRBV7-9 and the J gene is TRBJ2-5; 9 central nucleotides agree with TRBD1. The origin of this receptor is a woman aged 18-35 years in good health. The CDR3 reads CASSAQRRDRVSETQYF. In nucleotides, the sequence is TGTGCCAGCAGCGCACAAAGACGGGACAGGGTCTCGGAGACCCAGTACTTC.